This T cell receptor beta chain was sequenced during a study of T cell responses to AZD1222 COVID-19 vaccine. By share, this clone ranks as large. Its antigen is currently unknown. Overall study results and limits: None of the repertoires were sampled until the peak T cell response had passed. Spike-specific TCR breadth and depth grew following two AZD1222 doses.

TCRdb keeps only in-frame clones here, not all; method: immunoSEQ multiplex PCR. The data show more than 85,000 clones, roughly nine tenths seen once. This CDR3 region has 13 residues. V was trimmed by 2 bases and J by 7 bases, leaving 9 bases between them. The chain joins TRBV12-3 or TRBV12-4 to TRBJ2-1, with D hard to call. Sequenced material: peripheral blood, taken on day 0 of AZD1222 vaccination. The receptor's source is an adult in good health. The CDR3 nucleotides are TGTGCCAGCAGTTTAATGATCTGGAATGAGCAGTTCTTC. Residues: CASSLMIWNEQFF.